This T cell receptor (beta chain) came from a study of PD-L1 blockade in urothelial cancer. Study-wide findings and caveats: Tumor-associated clones in the blood of durable-benefit patients grew more at 3 weeks.

Trimming left V 2 bases short and J 6 bases short, with 14 bases between. The CDR3 is 16 residues long. CDR1 is LNHDA and CDR2 is SQIVND in the germline V gene (reference sequence). Concerning this clone: Its antigen is undetermined.

The protocol was immunoSEQ multiplex PCR, while the TCRdb copy is restricted to in-frame clones and leaves out a portion. The sample lists approximately 37,000 clones, over 70% occurring once. Sequenced here: PBMCs, sampled around atezolizumab (anti-PD-L1) treatment. The chain combines TRBV19 with TRBJ1-6; D might be TRBD1 (6 bases). The TCR sequence derives from a man between 60 and 75 years old with urothelial cancer. CDR3 coding DNA: TGTGCCAGTAGTATATCCGGATTGGGGGCTAATTCACCCCTCCACTTT. It specifies CASSISGLGANSPLHF.